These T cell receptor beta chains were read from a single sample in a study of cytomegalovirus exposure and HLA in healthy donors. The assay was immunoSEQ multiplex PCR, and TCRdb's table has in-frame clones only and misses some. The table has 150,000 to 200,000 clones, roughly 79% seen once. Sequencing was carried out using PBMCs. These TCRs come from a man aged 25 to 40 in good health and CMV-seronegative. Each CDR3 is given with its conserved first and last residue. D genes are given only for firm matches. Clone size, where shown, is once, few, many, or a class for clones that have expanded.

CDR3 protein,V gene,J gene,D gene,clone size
CASSRRTGEGTEAFF,TRBV9,TRBJ1-1,TRBD1,NA
CASSLMGAGGRDTQYF,TRBV5-4,TRBJ2-3,TRBD2,NA
CASSLAAVSSYNEQFF,TRBV5-1,TRBJ2-1,NA,NA
CASSWTSGSTGELFF,TRBV7-3,TRBJ2-2,TRBD2,NA
CASSGDTLSGANVLTF,TRBV2,TRBJ2-6,NA,NA
CASSLYRGYTEAFF,TRBV5-1,TRBJ1-1,NA,NA
CASSRPGQGGKETQYF,TRBV5-6,TRBJ2-5,TRBD1,NA
CASSVAQPTDTQYF,TRBV25-1,TRBJ2-3,NA,NA
CAISDGSGGYEQYF,TRBV10-3,TRBJ2-7,TRBD2,NA
CASSQELASGETQYF,TRBV4-2,TRBJ2-5,TRBD2,NA
CASSLAFSRGSREKLFF,TRBV7-6,TRBJ1-4,NA,NA
CASSSRVGNTIYF,TRBV6-5,TRBJ1-3,NA,NA
CASPGQGRYEQYF,TRBV19,TRBJ2-7,TRBD1,NA
CASSTDRAYNEQFF,TRBV10-2,TRBJ2-1,NA,NA
CASSLVNNEQFF,TRBV5-1,TRBJ2-1,NA,once
CSVESGGTSSYEQYF,TRBV29-1,TRBJ2-7,NA,NA
CASSPQTAGFNSPLHF,TRBV5-1,TRBJ1-6,NA,NA
CASSYTGGTYNEQFF,TRBV6-5,TRBJ2-1,TRBD1,NA
CASSLRGTGITEQFF,TRBV7-3,TRBJ2-1,TRBD1,NA
CASSTGTSARTDTQYF,TRBV11-1,TRBJ2-3,TRBD2,NA
CASSLARRAGELFF,TRBV11-1,TRBJ2-2,NA,NA
CASSQVAGVGTDTQYF,TRBV14,TRBJ2-3,NA,NA
CATNQGGEYGYTF,TRBV6-5,TRBJ1-2,TRBD1,NA
CASSELSGSSYEQYF,TRBV6-1,TRBJ2-7,TRBD2,NA
CASSLGGLGETQYF,TRBV5-1,TRBJ2-5,TRBD2,NA
CASSPSDRGEQYF,TRBV11-3,TRBJ2-7,TRBD1,NA
CASRASGTGYEKLFF,TRBV2,TRBJ1-4,TRBD1,NA
CASSELTGELFF,TRBV25-1,TRBJ2-2,NA,NA
CASSLASGGGAETQYF,TRBV5-4,TRBJ2-5,TRBD2,NA
CASRSGTEAFF,TRBV2,TRBJ1-1,NA,NA
CASSVAGGDTQYF,TRBV9,TRBJ2-3,TRBD2,NA
CASLTYEQYF,TRBV28,TRBJ2-7,NA,NA
CASSLDRMNTEAFF,TRBV11-2,TRBJ1-1,NA,few
CASSYLLPGEAFF,TRBV6-6,TRBJ1-1,NA,NA
CASSPAGGGYEQYF,TRBV19,TRBJ2-7,TRBD2,NA
CASSAGTSKHEQYF,TRBV6-1,TRBJ2-7,TRBD2,NA
CASRNRDSYDNEQFF,TRBV6-1,TRBJ2-1,TRBD1,NA
CASSQVGGLGPANIQYF,TRBV23-1,TRBJ2-4,NA,NA
CASSAGGSSYEQYF,TRBV27,TRBJ2-7,NA,NA